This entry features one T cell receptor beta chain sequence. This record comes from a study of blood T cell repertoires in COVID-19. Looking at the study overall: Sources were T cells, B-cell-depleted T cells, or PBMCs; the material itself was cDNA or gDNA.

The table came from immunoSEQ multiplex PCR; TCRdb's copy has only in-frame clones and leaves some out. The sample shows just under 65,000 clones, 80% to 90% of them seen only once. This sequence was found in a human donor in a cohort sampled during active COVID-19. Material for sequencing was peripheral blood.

The CDR3 DNA reads TGTGCCAGTTATGAGAGCTCCTACAATGAGCAGTTCTTC. Amino acid sequence: CASYESSYNEQFF. This chain joins TRBV6-5 and TRBJ2-1; D gene unclear. Germline assignment: CDR1 MNHEY and CDR2 SVGAGI. V was cut by 9 bases and J by 0 bases, with 9 bases left in between. This CDR3 has 13 residues.